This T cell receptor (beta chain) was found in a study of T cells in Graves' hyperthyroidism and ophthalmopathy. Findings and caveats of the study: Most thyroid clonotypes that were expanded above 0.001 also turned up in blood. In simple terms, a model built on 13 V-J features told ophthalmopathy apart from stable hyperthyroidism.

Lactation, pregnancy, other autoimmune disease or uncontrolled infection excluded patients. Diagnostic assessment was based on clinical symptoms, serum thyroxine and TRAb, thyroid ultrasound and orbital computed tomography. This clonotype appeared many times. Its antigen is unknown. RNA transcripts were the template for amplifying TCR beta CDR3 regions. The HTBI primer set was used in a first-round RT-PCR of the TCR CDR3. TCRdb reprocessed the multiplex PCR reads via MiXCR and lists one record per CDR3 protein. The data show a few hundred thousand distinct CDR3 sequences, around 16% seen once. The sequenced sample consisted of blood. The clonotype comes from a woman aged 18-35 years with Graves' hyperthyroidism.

CDR3 in amino acids: CSANRRESYEQYF. CDR3 nucleotide sequence: TGCAGTGCCAACCGGAGGGAGTCCTACGAGCAGTACTTC. This chain connects TRBV20-1 to TRBJ2-7, with D perhaps TRBD2 (6 bases). V lost 6 bases and J lost 1, with 13 bases in between. CDR1 and CDR2 from the germline V gene are DFQATT and SNEGSKA (reference sequence). The length of the CDR3 is 13 residues.